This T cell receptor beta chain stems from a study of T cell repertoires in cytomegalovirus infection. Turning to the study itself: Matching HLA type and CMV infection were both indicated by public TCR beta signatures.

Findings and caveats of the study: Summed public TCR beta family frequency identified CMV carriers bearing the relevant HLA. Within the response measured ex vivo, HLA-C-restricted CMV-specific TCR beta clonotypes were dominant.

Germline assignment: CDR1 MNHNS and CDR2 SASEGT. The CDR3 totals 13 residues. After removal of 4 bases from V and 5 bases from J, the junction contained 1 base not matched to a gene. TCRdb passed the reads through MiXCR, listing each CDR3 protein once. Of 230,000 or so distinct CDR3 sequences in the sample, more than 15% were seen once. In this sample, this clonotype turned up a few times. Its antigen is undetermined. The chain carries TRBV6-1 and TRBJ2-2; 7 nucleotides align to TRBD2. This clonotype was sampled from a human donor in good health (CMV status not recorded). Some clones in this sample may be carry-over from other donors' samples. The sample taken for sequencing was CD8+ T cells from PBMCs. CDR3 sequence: CASSVGGTGELFF. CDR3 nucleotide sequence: TGTGCCAGCAGTGTGGGGGGGACCGGGGAGCTGTTTTTT.